One and the same sample provided the 17 T cell receptor beta chains below, sequenced in a study of T cell responses to AZD1222 COVID-19 vaccine. Assay used: immunoSEQ multiplex PCR; TCRdb lists only in-frame clones, some missing. The data contain about 150,000 clones, 90% of them singletons. The sample here was peripheral blood, taken on day 0 of AZD1222 vaccination. These receptors all come from an adult in good health.

This sequence joins TRBV11-2 and TRBJ2-2; 8 nucleotides match TRBD1. This CDR3 contains 16 residues. CDR1 is SGHAT, CDR2 FQNNGV, per germline. Trimming at V came to 0 bases and at J to 2 bases, leaving 2 bases not matched to a gene. CDR3 bases: TGTGCCAGCAGCTTAGAAACAGGGGGTAACACCGGGGAGCTGTTTTTT. The encoded protein is CASSLETGGNTGELFF.

V and J are TRBV19 and TRBJ1-4; 8 positions agree with TRBD1. This CDR3 has 18 residues. V was pared by 7 bases and J by 0 bases, with 13 bases of the junction left unmatched. Germline CDR1 reads LNHDA; CDR2 reads SQIVND (reference sequence). The chain's CDR3 is CASTGGTDRGATNEKLFF. In DNA, the CDR3 is TGTGCCAGTACCGGCGGAACTGACAGGGGAGCAACTAATGAAAAACTGTTTTTT. The full variable domain, rest sourced from reference TRBV19 and TRBJ1-4, is DGGITQSPKYLFRKEGQNVTLSCEQNLNHDAMYWYRQDPGQGLRLIYYSQIVNDFQKGDIAEGYSVSREKKESFPLTVTSAQKNPTAFYLCASTGGTDRGATNEKLFFGSGTQLSVL.

This chain uses TRBV7-9 with TRBJ1-2; D is uncertain. The CDR3 spans 12 residues. Trimming shortened V by 0 bases and J by 8 bases, and 7 bases separated the two germline ends. Germline CDR1 reads SEHNR; CDR2 reads FQNEAQ (reference sequence). Written as DNA, the CDR3 is TGTGCCAGCAGCTTAGCCGTGCAGGGCTACACCTTC. Translated: CASSLAVQGYTF.

The chain recombines TRBV7-3 with TRBJ2-1, with 8 positions matching TRBD1. The CDR3 is 14 amino acids. Germline CDR1 is SGHTA and CDR2 is FQGTGA. The ends lost 8 bases at V and 4 bases at J; junction bases unmatched: 7. Here the CDR3 DNA reads TGTGCCAGCTCCCTGACAGGGGAATACAATGAGCAGTTCTTC. Translating it yields CASSLTGEYNEQFF.

J is TRBJ1-3 and V is TRBV6-5; a weak D match, TRBD1 (6 bases). Trimming stripped 4 bases from V and 9 bases from J, with 16 bases between. The CDR3 runs to 14 residues. From germline, CDR1 is MNHEY and CDR2 SVGAGI. CDR3 sequence reads: CASSFLQGSGTIYF. As DNA, the CDR3 is TGTGCCAGCAGTTTTCTACAGGGTTCGGGCACCATATATTTT.

This clone was counted once. The J gene is TRBJ2-7, the V gene TRBV27, with 9 bases lining up with TRBD2. This CDR3 region has 16 residues. CDR1 is MNHEY and CDR2 is SMNVEV in the germline V gene (reference sequence). Trimming at V came to 6 bases and at J to 3 bases, leaving 12 bases not matched to a gene. The DNA of the CDR3 is TGTGCCAGCAGCCCCGTGGGGAGCGGGAGGTACTACGAGCAGTACTTC. Encoded protein: CASSPVGSGRYYEQYF.

The chain carries TRBV12-3 or TRBV12-4 and TRBJ1-2; no clear D. The CDR3 has 13 amino acids. V was trimmed by 3 bases and J by 4 bases, leaving 9 bases between them. In nucleotides, the CDR3 is TGTGCCAGCAGTTTGGGTTCGGGCTATGGCTACACCTTC. Translated, it gives CASSLGSGYGYTF.

The chain has TRBV2 and TRBJ1-5; 7 bases fit TRBD1. V lost 0 bases and J lost 9; bases outside the gene matches: 8. Germline lookup yields CDR1 SNHLY and CDR2 FYNNEI. This CDR3 is built from 15 residues. CDR3 coding DNA: TGTGCCAGCAGTGAAGCGGGCAGGGGGAAGTTGCCCCAGCATTTT. This translates into CASSEAGRGKLPQHF.

The rearrangement joins TRBV15 to TRBJ1-1, with 7 bases identical to TRBD1. Trimming at V came to 5 bases and at J to 1 base, leaving 10 bases not matched to a gene. This CDR3 comprises 16 residues. Germline V gene lookup returns CDR1 LNHNV and CDR2 YYDKDF (reference sequence). CDR3 DNA sequence: TGTGCCACCAGCCGGTCCGGGACAGCGGGGAACACTGAAGCTTTCTTT. Amino acids: CATSRSGTAGNTEAFF.

This chain links TRBV28 with TRBJ2-7; D is unclear. V lost 1 base to trimming and J lost 1 base, with 8 bases between them. CDR1 and CDR2 from the germline V gene are MDHEN and SYDVKM. This CDR3 comprises 14 residues. The CDR3 region has the DNA TGTGCCAGCAGTTTATTACCTACTTCCTACGAGCAGTACTTC. Translating gives CASSLLPTSYEQYF. Using reference TRBV28 and TRBJ2-7 for the parts outside the CDR3, the full variable domain is DVKVTQSSRYLVKRTGEKVFLECVQDMDHENMFWYRQDPGLGLRLIYFSYDVKMKEKGDIPEGYSVSREKKERFSLILESASTNQTSMYLCASSLLPTSYEQYFGPGTRLTVT.

The chain couples TRBV10-3 to TRBJ1-5; 7 positions match TRBD1. From germline, CDR1 is ENHRY and CDR2 SYGVKD. J lost 1 base, V lost 8 bases, and 5 bases had no gene match. This CDR3 region has 14 residues. The CDR3 DNA sequence: TGTGCCATCGGAGGACAGGTCAGCAATCAGCCCCAGCATTTT. Its translation: CAIGGQVSNQPQHF.

This chain connects TRBV7-6 to TRBJ1-1, with a possible D match to TRBD1 (6 bases). Germline CDR1 reads SGHVS; CDR2 reads FNYEAQ. The CDR3 contains 15 residues. Between the trimmed V and J ends, which lost 1 base and 4 bases, there was a span of 13 bases. CDR3 DNA sequence: TGTGCCAGCAGCTTAGGTAGCCAGGGGTTCACTGAAGCTTTCTTT. Translation gives CASSLGSQGFTEAFF.

The rearrangement links TRBV24-1 to TRBJ1-3; D ambiguous. This CDR3 comprises 15 residues. Germline loops: CDR1 KGHDR, CDR2 SFDVKD. V lost 3 bases, J lost 1 base, and 9 bases lay in between. CDR3 nucleotide sequence: TGTGCCACCAGTGATCCGTTGAGGTCTGGAAACACCATATATTTT. Protein sequence: CATSDPLRSGNTIYF.

The chain combines TRBV7-3 with TRBJ1-5; D uncertain. Per the germline V gene, CDR1 is SGHTA and CDR2 is FQGTGA. V lost 5 bases and J lost 1, with 12 bases in between. This CDR3 contains 15 residues. CDR3 amino acids: CASSPTGGSNQPQHF. DNA of the CDR3: TGTGCCAGCAGCCCGACGGGAGGGAGCAATCAGCCCCAGCATTTT.

This clone has a single count. The chain employs TRBV9 and TRBJ2-3; D may be TRBD1 (5 bases). The CDR3 consists of 18 residues. CDR1 is SGDLS, CDR2 YYNGEE, per germline. Between the trimmed V and J ends, which lost 1 base and 0 bases, there was a span of 18 bases. CDR3 coding DNA: TGTGCCAGCAGCGTATGCCTAAGGGGTTCCACGAGCACAGATACGCAGTATTTT. Its translation is CASSVCLRGSTSTDTQYF.

This chain joins TRBV5-4 and TRBJ1-1, with unresolved D. CDR1 is SGHNT and CDR2 is YYREEE in the germline V gene (reference sequence). This CDR3 is built from 13 residues. The V end was cut by 0 bases, the J end by 6 bases, with 9 bases between. The DNA of the CDR3 is TGTGCCAGCAGCTTGGTAGGCCTCGCTGAAGCTTTCTTT. It yields the protein CASSLVGLAEAFF.

The chain recombines TRBV6-5 with TRBJ2-5, with D perhaps assigned TRBD1 or TRBD2 (5 bases each). V was cut by 0 bases and J by 5 bases, with 13 bases left in between. The CDR3 has 15 residues. Germline CDR1 reads MNHEY; CDR2 reads SVGAGI. CDR3 sequence reads: CASSYSQGRGETQYF. The DNA of the CDR3 is TGTGCCAGCAGTTACTCTCAGGGAAGAGGGGAGACCCAGTACTTC.